Listed here are 27 T cell receptor beta chains from one sample, sequenced in a study of CD8 T cells in Susac syndrome. An input of roughly 0.45 to 1 ug of RNA was subjected to reverse transcription using random hexamers. MiXCR, applied by TCRdb to the immunoSEQ multiplex PCR reads, yields one record per CDR3 protein. Here the sample spans about 89,000 distinct CDR3 sequences, approximately 92% being singletons. The sequencing sample was made of CD8+ T cells from PBMCs. The receptors derive from a human donor in good health.

The rearrangement uses TRBV27 and TRBJ2-2; D is perhaps TRBD2 (6 bases). The CDR3 length is 17 residues. CDR1 MNHEY and CDR2 SMNVEV come from the germline V gene (reference sequence). The V end was cut by 4 bases, the J end by 0 bases, with 15 bases between. CDR3 loop: CASSSSGGLANTGELFF. For the CDR3, the DNA is TGTGCCAGCAGTTCTTCCGGGGGTCTAGCGAACACCGGGGAGCTGTTTTTT.

The count of this clonotype is one. V usage is TRBV5-6 and J usage is TRBJ2-7; 7 bases line up with TRBD2. CDR1 and CDR2 (germline): SGHDT, YYEEEE. Losses at the gene ends were 1 base for V and 3 bases for J; bases not matched to a gene: 4. This CDR3 region has 14 residues. The CDR3 nucleotides read TGTGCCAGCAGCTTGACTAGCGTTCGCTACGAGCAGTACTTC. Translated, it gives CASSLTSVRYEQYF. The entire variable domain, with the rest obtained from reference TRBV5-6 and TRBJ2-7, is as follows: DAGVTQSPTHLIKTRGQQVTLRCSPKSGHDTVSWYQQALGQGPQFIFQYYEEEERQRGNFPDRFSGHQFPNYSSELNVNALLLGDSALYLCASSLTSVRYEQYFGPGTRLTVT.

V and J are TRBV6-2 or TRBV6-3 and TRBJ1-5; no reliable D call. Germline CDR1 reads MNHEY; CDR2 reads SVGEGT. Trimming stripped 6 bases from V and 2 bases from J, with 14 bases between. CDR3 size: 15 residues. The CDR3 here is CASRKDLGGNQPQHF. The CDR3 DNA reads TGTGCCAGCAGGAAGGACCTCGGGGGCAATCAGCCCCAGCATTTT.

The rearrangement joins TRBV7-9 to TRBJ2-1; 9 bases align to TRBD2. V was clipped by 5 bases and J by 6 bases; unmatched bases: 5. The CDR3 loop spans 14 amino acids. Germline V gene sequence: CDR1 SEHNR, CDR2 FQNEAQ (reference sequence). In DNA form, the CDR3 reads TGTGCCAGCAGCCCTAGCGGGGCGCCCAATGAGCAGTTCTTC. This gives the protein CASSPSGAPNEQFF.

This clonotype was seen a handful of times. The chain combines TRBV7-9 with TRBJ1-1; D is perhaps TRBD1 (5 bases). V lost 5 bases to trimming and J lost 6 bases, with 13 bases between them. CDR3 length: 13 amino acids. Germline values: CDR1 SEHNR, CDR2 FQNEAQ (reference sequence). The CDR3 protein is CASSPGGGAEAFF. The DNA of the CDR3 is TGTGCCAGCAGCCCCGGCGGGGGGGCTGAAGCTTTCTTT. Full variable domain (outside the CDR3, taken from reference TRBV7-9 and TRBJ1-1): DTGVSQNPRHKITKRGQNVTFRCDPISEHNRLYWYRQTLGQGPEFLTYFQNEAQLEKSRLLSDRFSAERPKGSFSTLEIQRTEQGDSAMYLCASSPGGGAEAFFGQGTRLTVV.

The chain carries TRBV19 and TRBJ1-1; D is unclear. V lost 9 bases and J lost 7, with 18 bases in between. CDR3 size: 13 residues. Per germline, CDR1 LNHDA and CDR2 SQIVND (reference sequence). The CDR3 sequence: CASYNWETLEAFF. CDR3 DNA: TGTGCCAGCTACAACTGGGAGACGCTTGAAGCTTTCTTT.

The genes are TRBV25-1 and TRBJ2-1, with 15 nucleotides matching TRBD2. Germline CDR1 is MGHDK and CDR2 is SYGVNS. The CDR3 consists of 18 residues. The V and J ends lost 1 base and 4 bases, in that order; junction bases with no gene match: 5. In DNA, the CDR3 is TGTGCCAGCAGTGAATGGACTAGCGGGGGGGCGGAATACAATGAGCAGTTCTTC. This translates into CASSEWTSGGAEYNEQFF. The whole variable domain, remainder taken from reference TRBV25-1 and TRBJ2-1, is EADIYQTPRYLVIGTGKKITLECSQTMGHDKMYWYQQDPGMELHLIHYSYGVNSTEKGDLSSESTVSRIRTEHFPLTLESARPSHTSQYLCASSEWTSGGAEYNEQFFGPGTRLTVL.

This chain uses TRBV7-3 with TRBJ2-2, with 11 bases aligning to TRBD2. This CDR3 is built from 15 residues. J gave up 6 bases and V 3 bases, and 3 bases lay outside the gene matches. Germline-derived CDR1 and CDR2 are SGHTA and FQGTGA. CDR3 in amino acids: CASSFSGGAAGELFF. In DNA form, the CDR3 reads TGTGCCAGCAGCTTTAGCGGGGGGGCCGCCGGGGAGCTGTTTTTT.

The chain recombines TRBV5-5 with TRBJ2-1; no clear D. Germline CDR1 and CDR2: SGHKS and YYEKEE (reference sequence). CDR3 length: 16 residues. The V end lost 0 bases, the J end lost 4 bases, and 14 bases lay between the germline ends. The CDR3 reads CASSLVVGQEYNEQFF. The DNA for the CDR3 is TGTGCCAGCAGCTTGGTGGTCGGGCAGGAGTACAATGAGCAGTTCTTC.

The chain is built from TRBV20-1 and TRBJ2-3; TRBD2 might be the D (6 bases). The CDR3 length is 17 residues. CDR1 and CDR2 (germline): DFQATT, SNEGSKA (reference sequence). V lost 2 bases, J lost 7 bases, and 25 bases lay in between. CDR3 nucleotides: TGCAGTGCTAGACTCTCGTATTGGGGGGACCTCCCCAATACGCAGTATTTT. Translating it yields CSARLSYWGDLPNTQYF.

The chain recombines TRBV18 with TRBJ1-1, with a weak D call TRBD1 (6 bases). Trimming removed 7 bases at V and 3 bases at J, with 9 bases between. This CDR3 is 12 amino acids long. Per germline, CDR1 KGHSH and CDR2 LQKENI. CDR3 sequence: CASLGGDTEAFF. For the CDR3, the DNA is TGTGCCAGCTTAGGGGGGGACACTGAAGCTTTCTTT.

This chain uses TRBV6-6 with TRBJ1-1; weak D call: TRBD1 (5 bases). From germline, CDR1 is MNHNY and CDR2 SVGAGI (reference sequence). This CDR3 has 16 residues. Deletions cut 7 bases from V and 2 bases from J, with 20 bases between. The CDR3 sequence: CASISAGTSKNTEAFF. CDR3 coding DNA: TGTGCCAGCATCTCAGCCGGGACGTCGAAAAACACTGAAGCTTTCTTT.

This chain joins TRBV6-6 and TRBJ1-1, with D possibly TRBD1 on 6 matching bases. The CDR3 is 15 residues long. Trimming took off 2 bases at V and 0 bases at J, with 10 bases between the two ends. The V gene's germline CDR1 is MNHNY and CDR2 SVGAGI (reference sequence). The CDR3, as DNA: TGTGCCAGCAGTTACCGGACAGAAATGAACACTGAAGCTTTCTTT. Translation: CASSYRTEMNTEAFF.

This chain connects TRBV3-1 to TRBJ2-2, with 7 bases matching TRBD1. This CDR3 spans 19 amino acids. V gave up 0 bases and J gave up 4 bases; unmatched junction bases: 14. CDR1 is LGHDT, CDR2 YNNKEL, per germline (reference sequence). The CDR3 protein is CASSQDPHHDRVVTGELFF. CDR3 bases: TGTGCCAGCAGCCAAGACCCCCACCACGACAGGGTGGTCACCGGGGAGCTGTTTTTT.

The chain couples TRBV5-4 to TRBJ1-6, with D perhaps TRBD1 (5 bases). The CDR3 length is 14 residues. Germline values: CDR1 SGHNT, CDR2 YYREEE (reference sequence). V was shortened by 4 bases and J by 8 bases, with 13 bases between the two germline ends. The CDR3 spells CASSLGPEDSPLHF. For the CDR3, the DNA is TGTGCCAGCAGCCTGGGACCCGAGGATTCACCCCTCCACTTT.

The chain couples TRBV7-9 to TRBJ2-7; unclear D gene. Between the trimmed V and J ends, which lost 5 bases and 5 bases, there was a span of 16 bases. Germline V lookup: CDR1 SEHNR, CDR2 FQNEAQ (reference sequence). This CDR3 contains 14 residues. CDR3 amino acids: CASSEAPRVHEQYF. The DNA for the CDR3 is TGTGCCAGCAGCGAGGCCCCACGGGTCCACGAGCAGTACTTC.

V gene TRBV13 combines with J gene TRBJ2-7, with D hard to call. Germline-derived CDR1 and CDR2 are PRHDT and FYEKMQ (reference sequence). Trimming removed 0 bases from V and 3 bases from J, with 12 bases in between. The CDR3 length is 15 residues. The CDR3 region has the DNA TGTGCCAGCAGCTTAGGGGACCACGAAGGCTACGAGCAGTACTTC. Amino acids: CASSLGDHEGYEQYF.

This chain joins TRBV7-3 and TRBJ2-7, with 10 bases fitting TRBD1. Trimming took 10 bases from V and 4 from J; bases not matched to a gene: 7. CDR3 length: 13 residues. In germline, CDR1 is SGHTA, CDR2 FQGTGA. CDR3 sequence (DNA): TGTGCCACCCCCTTGGACAGGGGGTACGAGCAGTACTTC. Protein: CATPLDRGYEQYF.

Here the CDR3 DNA reads TGTGCCAGCGCGGGGGAGACCCAGTACTTC. Translation: CASAGETQYF. The chain links TRBV6-6 to TRBJ2-5; D may be TRBD2 (6 bases). V was pared by 8 bases and J by 5 bases, with 6 bases between. The CDR3 totals 10 residues. Germline-derived CDR1 and CDR2 are MNHNY and SVGAGI (reference sequence).

This rearrangement joins TRBV5-6 to TRBJ1-6; D is uncertain. Per germline, CDR1 SGHDT and CDR2 YYEEEE. V lost 6 bases, J lost 4 bases, and 11 bases lay in between. The CDR3 extends over 14 amino acids. The CDR3: CASTTEAYNSPLHF. The DNA for the CDR3 is TGTGCCAGCACCACGGAGGCGTATAATTCACCCCTCCACTTT.

This clonotype appeared a single time. The chain recombines TRBV5-6 with TRBJ1-5, with a tentative D call TRBD1 (5 bases). This CDR3 spans 15 amino acids. Germline-derived CDR1 and CDR2 are SGHDT and YYEEEE. The germline V and J ends were trimmed by 0 bases and 4 bases, with 11 bases remaining between them. The CDR3 here is CASSLGAGPNQPQHF. The CDR3 nucleotides are TGTGCCAGCAGCTTGGGGGCAGGGCCAAATCAGCCCCAGCATTTT.

The chain combines TRBV5-6 with TRBJ1-5, with 10 bases identical to TRBD1. Germline CDR1 is SGHDT and CDR2 is YYEEEE. The CDR3 consists of 14 residues. The junction had 4 bases not matched to a gene; V was cut back by 3 bases and J by 7 bases. The CDR3 DNA reads TGTGCCAGCAGCTGGGGACAGGGGAACCAGCCCCAGCATTTT. Translated, it gives CASSWGQGNQPQHF.

The chain joins TRBV6-5 to TRBJ2-5, with unresolved D. Germline V gene lookup returns CDR1 MNHEY and CDR2 SVGAGI. The ends were cut back, 2 bases at V and 1 base at J, with 8 bases in the middle. The CDR3 covers 14 residues. The CDR3 reads CASSYVHSQETQYF. The CDR3 region has the DNA TGTGCCAGCAGTTACGTTCACAGCCAAGAGACCCAGTACTTC.

V is TRBV6-1 and J is TRBJ1-2, with 8 bases that match TRBD1. This CDR3 contains 14 residues. V lost 4 bases to trimming and J lost 4 bases; unmatched junction nucleotides: 5. Germline assignment: CDR1 MNHNS and CDR2 SASEGT. Here the CDR3 DNA reads TGTGCCAGCAGTGTCGGACAGGGCGCCTATGGCTACACCTTC. Its translation is CASSVGQGAYGYTF.

The chain has TRBV29-1 and TRBJ1-1; D gene unclear. Between the trimmed V and J ends, which lost 4 bases and 1 base, there was a span of 10 bases. CDR3 length: 13 amino acids. Germline CDR1 is SQVTM and CDR2 is ANQGSEA. The CDR3 DNA is TGCAGCGTTGTTACCCTAGGGAACACTGAAGCTTTCTTT. It codes for CSVVTLGNTEAFF.

This clonotype appeared once. The chain is built from TRBV3-1 and TRBJ1-2; D not certain. Germline V lookup: CDR1 LGHDT, CDR2 YNNKEL (reference sequence). The CDR3 loop spans 15 amino acids. Trimming stripped 0 bases from V and 4 bases from J, with 12 bases between. The CDR3, as DNA: TGTGCCAGCAGCCAAGACATATCGGGCGGCTATGGCTACACCTTC. Protein product: CASSQDISGGYGYTF. The variable domain in full, completed from reference TRBV3-1 and TRBJ1-2, reads DTAVSQTPKYLVTQMGNDKSIKCEQNLGHDTMYWYKQDSKKFLKIMFSYNNKELIINETVPNRFSPKSPDKAHLNLHINSLELGDSAVYFCASSQDISGGYGYTFGSGTRLTVV.

This clonotype has a handful of counts. The chain couples TRBV2 to TRBJ2-2; TRBD1 aligns across 9 bases. The germline gives CDR1 SNHLY, CDR2 FYNNEI. This CDR3 comprises 15 residues. The junction had 9 bases not matched to a gene; V was cut back by 6 bases and J by 7 bases. The CDR3 nucleotides are TGTGCCAGCAGCGCGGGACAGGGTTTTATCGGGGAGCTGTTTTTT. Translated, it gives CASSAGQGFIGELFF.